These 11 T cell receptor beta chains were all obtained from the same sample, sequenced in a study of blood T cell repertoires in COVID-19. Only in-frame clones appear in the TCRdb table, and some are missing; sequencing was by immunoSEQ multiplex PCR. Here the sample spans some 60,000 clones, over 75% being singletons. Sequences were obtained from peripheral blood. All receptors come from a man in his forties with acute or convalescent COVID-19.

CDR3 in amino acids: CASISQGARYEQYF. As DNA, the CDR3 is TGTGCCAGCATCTCTCAGGGGGCCCGTTACGAGCAGTACTTC. The gene calls are TRBV27 and TRBJ2-7; 8 positions agree with TRBD1. V lost 7 bases, J lost 4 bases, and 9 bases stayed unmatched. The length of the CDR3 is 14 residues. Germline V lookup: CDR1 MNHEY, CDR2 SMNVEV (reference sequence).

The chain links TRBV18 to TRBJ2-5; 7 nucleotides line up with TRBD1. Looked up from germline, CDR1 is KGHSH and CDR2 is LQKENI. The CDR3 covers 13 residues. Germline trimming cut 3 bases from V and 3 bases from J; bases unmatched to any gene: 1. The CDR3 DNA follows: TGTGCCAGCTCACCCGACAGGGAAGAGACCCAGTACTTC. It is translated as CASSPDREETQYF.

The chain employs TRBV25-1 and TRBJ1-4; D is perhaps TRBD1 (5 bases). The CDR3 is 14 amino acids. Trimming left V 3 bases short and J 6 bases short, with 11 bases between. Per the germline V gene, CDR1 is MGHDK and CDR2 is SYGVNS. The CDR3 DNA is TGTGCCAGCAGTGATGGGGCAATGGATGAAAAACTGTTTTTT. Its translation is CASSDGAMDEKLFF.

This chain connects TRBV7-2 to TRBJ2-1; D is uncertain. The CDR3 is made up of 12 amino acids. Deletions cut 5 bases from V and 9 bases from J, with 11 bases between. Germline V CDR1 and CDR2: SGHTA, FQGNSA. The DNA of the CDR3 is TGTGCCAGCAGCCTAAACTTTGTTGAGCAGTTCTTC. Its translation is CASSLNFVEQFF.

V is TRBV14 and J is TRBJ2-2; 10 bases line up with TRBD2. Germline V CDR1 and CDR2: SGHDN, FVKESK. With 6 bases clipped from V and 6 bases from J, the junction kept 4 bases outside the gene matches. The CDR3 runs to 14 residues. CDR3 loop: CASRLAGVAGELFF. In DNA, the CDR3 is TGTGCCAGCAGGCTAGCGGGAGTGGCCGGGGAGCTGTTTTTT.

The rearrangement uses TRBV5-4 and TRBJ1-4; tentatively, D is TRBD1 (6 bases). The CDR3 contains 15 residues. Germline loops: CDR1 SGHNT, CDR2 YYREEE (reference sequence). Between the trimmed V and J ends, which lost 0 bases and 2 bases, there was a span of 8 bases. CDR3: CASSLAGGTNEKLFF. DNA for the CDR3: TGTGCCAGCAGCTTGGCGGGGGGCACTAATGAAAAACTGTTTTTT.

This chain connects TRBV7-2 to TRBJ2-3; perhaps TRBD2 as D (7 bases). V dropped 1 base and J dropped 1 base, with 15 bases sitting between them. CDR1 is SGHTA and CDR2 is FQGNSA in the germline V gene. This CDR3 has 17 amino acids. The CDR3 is CASSLGGGLTRTDTQYF. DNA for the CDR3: TGTGCCAGCAGCTTAGGGGGGGGCCTAACTCGCACAGATACGCAGTATTTT.

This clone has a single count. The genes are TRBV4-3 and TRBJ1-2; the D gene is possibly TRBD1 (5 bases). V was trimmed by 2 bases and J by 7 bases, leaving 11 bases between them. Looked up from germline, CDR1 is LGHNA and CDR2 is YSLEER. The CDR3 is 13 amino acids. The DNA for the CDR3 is TGCGCCAGCAGCCAATGGGGCTCCAGTGGCTACACCTTC. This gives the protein CASSQWGSSGYTF.

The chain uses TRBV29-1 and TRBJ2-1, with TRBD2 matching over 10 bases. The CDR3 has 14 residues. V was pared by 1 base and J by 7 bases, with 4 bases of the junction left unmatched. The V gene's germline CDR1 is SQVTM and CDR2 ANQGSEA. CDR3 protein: CSVEGLAGVNEQFF. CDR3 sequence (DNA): TGCAGCGTTGAAGGCCTAGCGGGAGTAAATGAGCAGTTCTTC.

The CDR3 coding sequence is TGTGCCAGCAGCTTAAGCCGACTAGCCCAAGAGACCCAGTACTTC. It encodes CASSLSRLAQETQYF. This chain uses TRBV7-9 with TRBJ2-5, with TRBD2 identical over 7 bases. The CDR3 extends over 15 amino acids. CDR1 and CDR2 from the germline V gene are SEHNR and FQNEAQ (reference sequence). The ends lost 2 bases at V and 1 base at J; junction bases unmatched: 4.

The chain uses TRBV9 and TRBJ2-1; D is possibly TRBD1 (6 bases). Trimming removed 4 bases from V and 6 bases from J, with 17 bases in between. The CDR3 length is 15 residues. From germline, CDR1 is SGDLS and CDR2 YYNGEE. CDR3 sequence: CASSPRGRSVNEQFF. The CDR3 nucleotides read TGTGCCAGCAGCCCTAGGGGGAGATCGGTCAATGAGCAGTTCTTC.